This is a list of T cell receptor beta chains from one sample in a study of vaccination effects on CD4 cells after COVID-19. Their antigens are not known. Sequenced by immunoSEQ multiplex PCR; TCRdb stores in-frame clones only, minus some. The repertoire holds tens of thousands of clones, with over 60% as singletons. The sample consisted of CD4+ T cells from PBMCs cultured with HCoV-OC43 spike peptides, taken after COVID-19 vaccination. The receptors derive from a human donor who received a COVID-19 vaccine. CDR3s leave out the opening cysteine and the closing phenylalanine or tryptophan. The order of the fields is clone size, J gene, V gene, CDR3 protein. Clone size is shown for a subset of rows, as once, few, many or a class of expanded clone.

- | TRBJ2-7 | TRBV5-4 | ASSRGERTYEQY
once | TRBJ1-4 | TRBV5-1 | ASSLEVARGDEKLF
- | TRBJ2-6 | TRBV3-1/TRBV3-2 | ASSHRGSGANVLT
- | TRBJ1-1 | TRBV5-1 | ASSLVLGGGSEAF
- | TRBJ2-1 | TRBV10-2 | ASASGGASEQF
- | TRBJ1-6 | TRBV10-3 | AIRGGGAGAGNSPLH
- | TRBJ2-5 | TRBV5-1 | ASSLVVLAGETQY
- | TRBJ1-1 | TRBV3-1/TRBV3-2 | ASSQDRRATGEAF
- | TRBJ2-1 | TRBV5-4 | ASSLVGSNEQF
few | TRBJ2-1 | TRBV28 | ASSFGSSYNEQF
- | TRBJ1-4 | TRBV6-6 | ASSFQGPNEKLF